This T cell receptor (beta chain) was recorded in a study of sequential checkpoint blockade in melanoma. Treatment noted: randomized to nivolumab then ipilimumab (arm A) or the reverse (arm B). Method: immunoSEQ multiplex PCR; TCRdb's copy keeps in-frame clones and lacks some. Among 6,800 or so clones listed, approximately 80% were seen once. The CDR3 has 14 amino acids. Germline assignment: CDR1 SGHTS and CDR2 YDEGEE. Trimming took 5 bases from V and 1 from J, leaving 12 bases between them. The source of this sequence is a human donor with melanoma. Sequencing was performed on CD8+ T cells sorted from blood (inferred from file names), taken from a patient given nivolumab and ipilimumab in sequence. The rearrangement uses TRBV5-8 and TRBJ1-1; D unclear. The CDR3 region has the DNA TGTGCCAGCAGTAGGGAGAGGAGGAACACTGAAGCTTTCTTT. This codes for CASSRERRNTEAFF.